This paragraph covers one TCR beta chain sequence. Germline trimming cut 4 bases from V and 3 bases from J; bases unmatched to any gene: 4. This CDR3 contains 16 residues. CDR1 is LGHNA and CDR2 is YSLEER in the germline V gene. This sample stems from a study of shared clonotypes between healthy human individuals. Profiling relied on immunoSEQ multiplex PCR, and the TCRdb table lists in-frame clones only, not all of them. This table holds some 2.3 million clones, roughly 93% found once. This sequence joins TRBV4-3 and TRBJ2-2; 11 nucleotides agree with TRBD1. This TCR came from a man between 18 and 35 years old in good health. Some clones in this sample may be carry-over from other donors' samples. The specimen was naive CD4+ T cells from PBMCs. As to subset: CD45RA+ positively selected. The CDR3 reads CASSRGQGAYTGELFF. The CDR3 bases are TGCGCCAGCAGCCGAGGACAGGGGGCTTACACCGGGGAGCTGTTTTTT.